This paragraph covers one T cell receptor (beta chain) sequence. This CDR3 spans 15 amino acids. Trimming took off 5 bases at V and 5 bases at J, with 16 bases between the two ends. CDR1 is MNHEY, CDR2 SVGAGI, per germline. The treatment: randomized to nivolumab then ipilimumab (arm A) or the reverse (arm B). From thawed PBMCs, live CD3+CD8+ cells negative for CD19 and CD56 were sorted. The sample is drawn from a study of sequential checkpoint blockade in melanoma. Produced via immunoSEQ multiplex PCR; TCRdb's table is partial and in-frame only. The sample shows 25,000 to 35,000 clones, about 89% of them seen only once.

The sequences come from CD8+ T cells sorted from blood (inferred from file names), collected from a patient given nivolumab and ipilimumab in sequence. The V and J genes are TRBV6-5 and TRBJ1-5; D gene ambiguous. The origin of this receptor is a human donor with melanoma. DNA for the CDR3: TGTGCCAGCAGTCAAGGACCGTCCGGGGATCAGCCCCAGCATTTT. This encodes CASSQGPSGDQPQHF.